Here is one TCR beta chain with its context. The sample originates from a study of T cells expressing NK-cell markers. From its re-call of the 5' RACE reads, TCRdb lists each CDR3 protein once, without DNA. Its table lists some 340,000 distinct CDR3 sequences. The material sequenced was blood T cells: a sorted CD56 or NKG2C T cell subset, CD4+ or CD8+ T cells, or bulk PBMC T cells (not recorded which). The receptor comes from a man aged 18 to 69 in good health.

CDR3 residues: CASSRGDRDRDEAFF. This chain connects TRBV11-1 to TRBJ1-1; there is no DNA to check the TCRdb D call of TRBD1. There are 15 residues in the CDR3. Germline CDR1 SGHAT, CDR2 FQDESV (reference sequence).